This T cell receptor (beta chain) was recovered during a study of chemoradiotherapy in HPV16-positive cancers. Clones were read by immunoSEQ multiplex PCR, and TCRdb kept only the in-frame ones, dropping some. The sample yields about 6,600 clones, 81% seen once. CDR1 is SEHNR, CDR2 FQNEAQ, per germline (reference sequence). The CDR3 length is 14 residues. The ends lost 4 bases at V and 3 bases at J; junction bases unmatched: 3. Sequences were derived from tumor tissue, sampled from a patient who underwent chemoradiotherapy. The chain carries TRBV7-9 and TRBJ2-7, with 10 bases fitting TRBD1. The receptor comes from a human donor with HPV-associated anogenital cancer. The CDR3 region is CASSSGTGDYEQYF. The CDR3 DNA sequence: TGTGCCAGCAGCTCCGGGACAGGGGACTACGAGCAGTACTTC.